Included here is one T cell receptor (beta chain) sequence, with context. CDR1 and CDR2 (germline): SQVTM, ANQGSEA. CDR3 length equals 17 residues. Trimming took 7 bases from V and 2 from J; bases not matched to a gene: 14. The sample is drawn from a study of T cell changes during pregnancy in multiple sclerosis. This table comes from immunoSEQ multiplex PCR, and its TCRdb copy is limited to in-frame clones, with some not included. The profile shows tens of thousands of clones, 91% of them singletons. The TCR was taken from a female donor with multiple sclerosis, enrolled in a pregnancy study. The sample here was peripheral blood, taken in the first trimester of pregnancy. The rearrangement joins TRBV29-1 to TRBJ2-7; TRBD2 agrees at 13 bases. Here the CDR3 reads CSAHTPGLAGDTYEQYF. Here the CDR3 DNA reads TGCAGCGCCCATACGCCTGGACTAGCGGGAGATACCTACGAGCAGTACTTC.